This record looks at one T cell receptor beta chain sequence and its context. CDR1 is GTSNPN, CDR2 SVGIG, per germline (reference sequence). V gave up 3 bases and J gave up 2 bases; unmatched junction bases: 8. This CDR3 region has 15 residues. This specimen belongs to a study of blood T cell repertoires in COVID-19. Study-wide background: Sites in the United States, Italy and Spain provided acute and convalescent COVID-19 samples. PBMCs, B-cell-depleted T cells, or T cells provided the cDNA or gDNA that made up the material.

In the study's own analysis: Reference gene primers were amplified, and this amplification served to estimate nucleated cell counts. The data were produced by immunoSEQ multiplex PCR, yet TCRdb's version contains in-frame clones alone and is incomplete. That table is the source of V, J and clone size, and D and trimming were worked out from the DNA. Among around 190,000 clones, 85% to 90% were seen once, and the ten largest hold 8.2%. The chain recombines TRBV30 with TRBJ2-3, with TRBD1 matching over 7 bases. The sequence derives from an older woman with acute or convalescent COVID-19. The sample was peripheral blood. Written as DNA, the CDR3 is TGTGCCTGGAGGCAACAGGGGATAAACACAGATACGCAGTATTTT. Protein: CAWRQQGINTDTQYF.